This T cell receptor (beta chain) is drawn from a study of cytomegalovirus exposure and HLA in healthy donors. General study findings and limits: In a later analysis, a genetic analysis reported fewer productive-TCR N-insertions in an Asian-associated ancestry cluster than the cohort average. There were 150 to 200 TCR beta chains listed as cytomegalovirus-associated. Only CMV serostatus was available as immune exposure information. Being productive about 90% or about 30% of the time was typical of most TCR beta V segments in an earlier analysis.

On this clone itself: Antigen specificity is unknown.

The PCR made use of 60 Vbeta and 13 Jbeta primers. Generated by immunoSEQ multiplex PCR, the TCRdb table keeps only in-frame clones and is missing some. The table records about 160,000 clones, more than 70% of them present only once. The material sequenced was PBMCs. This receptor was identified in a boy aged 2 to 10 in good health and CMV-seronegative.

In DNA, the CDR3 is TGCGCCAGCAGCTTGGAAGCAGGGGAAAGTACAGATACGCAGTATTTT. This sequence encodes CASSLEAGESTDTQYF. This chain links TRBV5-1 with TRBJ2-3; possibly TRBD1 for D (6 bases). The CDR3 runs 16 residues. Germline CDR1 reads SGHRS; CDR2 reads YFSETQ. V lost 0 bases and J 3 bases, leaving 14 bases between the germline ends. Filled out from reference TRBV5-1 and TRBJ2-3, the complete variable domain reads KAGVTQTPRYLIKTRGQQVTLSCSPISGHRSVSWYQQTPGQGLQFLFEYFSETQRNKGNFPGRFSGRQFSNSRSEMNVSTLELGDSALYLCASSLEAGESTDTQYFGPGTRLTVL.